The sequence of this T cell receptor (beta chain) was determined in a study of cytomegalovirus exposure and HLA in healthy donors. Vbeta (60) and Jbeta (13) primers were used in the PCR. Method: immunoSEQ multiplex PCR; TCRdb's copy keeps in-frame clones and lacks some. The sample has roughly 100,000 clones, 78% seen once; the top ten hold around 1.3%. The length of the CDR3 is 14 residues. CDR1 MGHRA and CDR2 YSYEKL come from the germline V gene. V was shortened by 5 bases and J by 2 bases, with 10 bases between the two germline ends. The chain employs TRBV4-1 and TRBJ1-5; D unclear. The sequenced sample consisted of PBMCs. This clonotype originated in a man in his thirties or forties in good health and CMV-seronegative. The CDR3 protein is CASSSPGGNQPQHF. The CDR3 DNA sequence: TGCGCCAGCAGCTCACCGGGAGGCAATCAGCCCCAGCATTTT.